Detailed here is one TCR beta chain. Its specific antigen is unknown. Per-base quality was not reported, and no clone a single base away is much larger than it. Receptor libraries were prepared by the immunoSEQ multiplex PCR assay. The table was pulled from immuneACCESS by TCRdb, which kept in-frame rearrangements only. Such tables lose some clones; where checked, under half of the loss comes from unresolved V genes, and the rest has no known cause. The table for this sample lists approximately 730,000 clones; approximately 85% of them were counted only once. The biggest ten clones account for over 0.008% of the sample. The sample is drawn from a study of shared T cell receptors in the human thymus listed by TCRdb under 2021. As for the study more broadly: The study examined how self-reactive, shared T-cell receptor alpha chains are generated in the human thymus.

V and J are trimmed by 4 bases and 2 bases, and the gene matches miss 4 bases of the junction. From cysteine to phenylalanine, the CDR3 is 15 amino acids long. The kept DNA is CDR3 alone, 45 bases in frame from the first base. Sequences LNHDA (CDR1) and SQIVND (CDR2) are obtained from the germline V gene (reference sequence). The data also belong to a second study, concerning human thymus T cells. Looking at the second paper: The donors were immunologically healthy infants in Finland who had open corrective cardiac surgery for congenital heart defects. Thymus tissue was obtained as surgical resects removed during corrective cardiac surgery. Biased V and J gene segment usage appeared to be present in both thymic and peripheral blood repertoires. According to the related research, thymic TCR repertoires were highly overlapping among unrelated individuals. The study characterized TCR alpha and beta repertoires from about 8 infant thymus samples and a few related peripheral blood samples. The cohort included more than 5 male and two female infants, with donor ages spanning 7 to 244 days. Thymocytes were freed from the tissue by mechanical means and kept at -70 degrees C as pellets of about 9-33 million cells. Genomic DNA was extracted from frozen cell pellets with a QIAsymphony instrument. The immunoSEQ multiplex PCR assay was used to amplify the TCRB and TCRAD loci from a standardized quantity of quality-controlled genomic DNA. The amplicons spanned the V(D)J region and were long enough to cover the CDR3 and allow V and J genes to be identified. The amplicons were sequenced on an Illumina platform via the commercial immunoSEQ service. Primer bias and sequencing errors were corrected as previously described, and TCRAD and TCRB were defined on the basis of the IMGT database. Repertoires were analysed with immunoSEQ Analyzer 3.0 and VDJTools, covering basic statistics, V/J segment usage, diversity estimates, rarefaction and pairwise overlap. Chao1, ChaoE, Efron-Thisted, Shannon and inverse Simpson indices were used to estimate diversity, which was also estimated on datasets down-sampled to the smallest sample. Repertoire overlap was assessed by strict matching of CDR3 nucleotide sequence, V gene and J gene, and clustering was done by Jaccard-based multidimensional scaling. On average, thymus samples gave 800,000 or so unique TCRB clonotypes, whereas blood samples gave 80,000 to 85,000.

The sequence joins TRBV19 to TRBJ1-5; the junction holds 8 bases that match TRBD1. The source is a girl in the first two years of life with a congenital heart defect. Donor details come from another sample of the same person, matched by shared clones. The sample consisted of thymocytes. The CDR3 reads as follows: CASSTPTGGNQPQHF. The sequenced DNA is TGTGCCAGTAGTACCCCGACAGGGGGCAATCAGCCCCAGCATTTT. The entire variable domain, with the stretches around the CDR3 drawn from the reference TRBV19 and TRBJ1-5 proteins, is DGGITQSPKYLFRKEGQNVTLSCEQNLNHDAMYWYRQDPGQGLRLIYYSQIVNDFQKGDIAEGYSVSREKKESFPLTVTSAQKNPTAFYLCASSTPTGGNQPQHFGDGTRLSIL.